These T cell receptor beta chains were read from a single sample in a study of blood T cell repertoires in COVID-19. Libraries were prepared by immunoSEQ multiplex PCR; TCRdb keeps only in-frame clonotypes and omits some of them. The sample consists of fewer than 200,000 clones, nearly 90% of them appearing once. Sequenced input: peripheral blood. The receptors derive from a man between 18 and 29 years old who had recovered from COVID-19. The CDR3 runs from the conserved cysteine through the conserved F or W. The order of the fields is D gene, V gene, clone size, J gene, CDR3 DNA, CDR3 protein. A D gene is named only where the DNA matches it firmly. For some rows the clone size is stated as once, few or many, or as a class when expanded; others skip it.

d_call: TRBD2
v_call: TRBV11-2
clone_size: -
j_call: TRBJ2-7
cdr3_nt: TGTGCCAGCAGCTTGTTAGCGGGACTATTCTACGAGCAGTACTTC
cdr3_aa: CASSLLAGLFYEQYF

d_call: -
v_call: TRBV7-8
clone_size: -
j_call: TRBJ2-3
cdr3_nt: TGTGCCAGCAGCAAACAGGGATTAATTAGCACAGATACGCAGTATTTT
cdr3_aa: CASSKQGLISTDTQYF

d_call: -
v_call: TRBV19
clone_size: -
j_call: TRBJ1-2
cdr3_nt: TGTGCCAGTAGTATAGATCGGTCGTATGGCTACACCTTC
cdr3_aa: CASSIDRSYGYTF

d_call: -
v_call: TRBV10-2
clone_size: -
j_call: TRBJ1-5
cdr3_nt: TGCGCCAGCAGTGCTATCGGCCCTGCAGGGAATCAGCCCCAGCATTTT
cdr3_aa: CASSAIGPAGNQPQHF

d_call: -
v_call: TRBV19
clone_size: -
j_call: TRBJ2-5
cdr3_nt: TGTGCCAGTAGTTCTCCGTACCAAGAGACCCAGTACTTC
cdr3_aa: CASSSPYQETQYF

d_call: -
v_call: TRBV4-1
clone_size: -
j_call: TRBJ2-7
cdr3_nt: TGCGCCAGCAGCCTTCAGGGCGCCGGCTACGAGCAGTACTTC
cdr3_aa: CASSLQGAGYEQYF

d_call: TRBD2
v_call: TRBV5-1
clone_size: -
j_call: TRBJ2-7
cdr3_nt: TGCGCCAGCAGCTCTGGGACTAGCGGGCTTAAACGGTACGAGCAGTACTTC
cdr3_aa: CASSSGTSGLKRYEQYF

d_call: TRBD1
v_call: TRBV15
clone_size: few
j_call: TRBJ1-5
cdr3_nt: TGTGCCACCAGCAGAGACGGACAGGCTAGCCAGCCCCAGCATTTT
cdr3_aa: CATSRDGQASQPQHF

d_call: -
v_call: TRBV20-1
clone_size: once
j_call: TRBJ1-1
cdr3_nt: TGCAGTGCTTCAGTGAACACTGAAGCTTTCTTT
cdr3_aa: CSASVNTEAFF

d_call: -
v_call: TRBV27
clone_size: -
j_call: TRBJ2-7
cdr3_nt: TGTGCCAGCAGTTTAAGGTTAGCGGAGAGCTCCTACGAGCAGTACTTC
cdr3_aa: CASSLRLAESSYEQYF

d_call: -
v_call: TRBV28
clone_size: -
j_call: TRBJ2-7
cdr3_nt: TGTGCCAGCAGTTATAACGAGCAGTACTTC
cdr3_aa: CASSYNEQYF

d_call: -
v_call: TRBV5-5
clone_size: -
j_call: TRBJ2-7
cdr3_nt: TGTGCCAGCAGCTTGGCCGGTAGACAGAGCTACGAGCAGTACTTC
cdr3_aa: CASSLAGRQSYEQYF

d_call: -
v_call: TRBV6-2/TRBV6-3
clone_size: -
j_call: TRBJ2-5
cdr3_nt: TGTGCCAGCAGTTACGAGGCTTTAGAGACCCAGTACTTC
cdr3_aa: CASSYEALETQYF

d_call: TRBD1
v_call: TRBV19
clone_size: once
j_call: TRBJ1-2
cdr3_nt: TGTGCCAGTAACACCCGGGACAGGTCCCCAGGGGACTATGGCTACACCTTC
cdr3_aa: CASNTRDRSPGDYGYTF

d_call: TRBD1
v_call: TRBV5-6
clone_size: -
j_call: TRBJ1-4
cdr3_nt: TGTGCCAGCAGCAGCTCCGACAGGGTGAAAGGAGAAAAACTGTTTTTT
cdr3_aa: CASSSSDRVKGEKLFF

d_call: TRBD1
v_call: TRBV11-2
clone_size: -
j_call: TRBJ1-1
cdr3_nt: TGTGCCAGCAGCTCCCTAATGGACAGGGGTGAAGCTTTCTTT
cdr3_aa: CASSSLMDRGEAFF

d_call: TRBD2
v_call: TRBV6-6
clone_size: -
j_call: TRBJ2-1
cdr3_nt: TGTGCCAGCAGTTATACCCCCGGGGGGGCTGGGGAAGTCGGGTTCTTC
cdr3_aa: CASSYTPGGAGEVGFF

d_call: -
v_call: TRBV4-1
clone_size: -
j_call: TRBJ2-7
cdr3_nt: TGCGCCAGCAGCCAAGGCACTCTCCCCATTCGGGAGCAGTACTTC
cdr3_aa: CASSQGTLPIREQYF

d_call: TRBD2
v_call: TRBV5-1
clone_size: -
j_call: TRBJ2-7
cdr3_nt: TGCGCCAGCAGCTCTGGACTAGCGGGGGCCACCTACGAGCAGTACTTC
cdr3_aa: CASSSGLAGATYEQYF

d_call: TRBD1
v_call: TRBV28
clone_size: -
j_call: TRBJ2-3
cdr3_nt: TGTGCCAGCAGTGTTACAGGGGGGGATACGCAGTATTTT
cdr3_aa: CASSVTGGDTQYF

d_call: TRBD1
v_call: TRBV2
clone_size: -
j_call: TRBJ1-1
cdr3_nt: TGTGCCAGCAGGCCACCGGGACAGGGGTTTGAAGCTTTCTTT
cdr3_aa: CASRPPGQGFEAFF

d_call: -
v_call: TRBV20-1
clone_size: -
j_call: TRBJ1-1
cdr3_nt: TGCAGTGCTAGTTCAACCCACGACAGAGAAGCTTTCTTT
cdr3_aa: CSASSTHDREAFF

d_call: -
v_call: TRBV5-1
clone_size: -
j_call: TRBJ2-7
cdr3_nt: TGCGCCAGCAGCTTGCGAGGTCCATCGCTCGAGCAGTACTTC
cdr3_aa: CASSLRGPSLEQYF

d_call: -
v_call: TRBV4-1
clone_size: once
j_call: TRBJ1-6
cdr3_nt: TGCGCCAGCAGCCGGCGGTCCTCTGCAGAAAGCTCCTATAATTCACCCCTCCACTTT
cdr3_aa: CASSRRSSAESSYNSPLHF

d_call: TRBD2
v_call: TRBV3-1/TRBV3-2
clone_size: -
j_call: TRBJ2-2
cdr3_nt: TGTGCCAGCAGCCAAGGACTAGCCGGGGGGCTGTTTTTT
cdr3_aa: CASSQGLAGGLFF

d_call: -
v_call: TRBV18
clone_size: -
j_call: TRBJ1-2
cdr3_nt: TGTGCCAGCTCACCGGGAGTGGACGGTGGCTACACCTTC
cdr3_aa: CASSPGVDGGYTF

d_call: -
v_call: TRBV2
clone_size: -
j_call: TRBJ2-7
cdr3_nt: TGTGCCAGCAGTAAACTCGGGAAGACCTACGAGCAGTACTTC
cdr3_aa: CASSKLGKTYEQYF

d_call: -
v_call: TRBV28
clone_size: -
j_call: TRBJ1-6
cdr3_nt: TGTGCCAGCAGATTACAGGGTGTAGATTCACCCCTCCACTTT
cdr3_aa: CASRLQGVDSPLHF

d_call: TRBD2
v_call: TRBV19
clone_size: -
j_call: TRBJ2-4
cdr3_nt: TGTGCCAGTAGTAGAGTAGCGGGAGGGGGCAAAAACATTCAGTACTTC
cdr3_aa: CASSRVAGGGKNIQYF

d_call: -
v_call: TRBV5-1
clone_size: -
j_call: TRBJ2-2
cdr3_nt: TGCGCCAGCAGCTCAAGACAGAGGGGGACCGGGGAGCTGTTTTTT
cdr3_aa: CASSSRQRGTGELFF

d_call: -
v_call: TRBV18
clone_size: -
j_call: TRBJ2-7
cdr3_nt: TGTGCCAGCTCATCCTCAGCGAGTGTATACGAGCAGTACTTC
cdr3_aa: CASSSSASVYEQYF

d_call: -
v_call: TRBV7-8
clone_size: -
j_call: TRBJ2-7
cdr3_nt: TGTGCCAGCAGCTTATGGGGAGTTTCGGCCGAGCAGTACTTC
cdr3_aa: CASSLWGVSAEQYF

d_call: -
v_call: TRBV19
clone_size: -
j_call: TRBJ1-5
cdr3_nt: TGTGCCAGTACAGCAGCAGGGTTTAGCAATCAGCCCCAGCATTTT
cdr3_aa: CASTAAGFSNQPQHF

d_call: -
v_call: TRBV4-1
clone_size: -
j_call: TRBJ2-3
cdr3_nt: TGCGCCAGCAGCCAAGGCCTGGCGGATCGCACAGATACGCAGTATTTT
cdr3_aa: CASSQGLADRTDTQYF

d_call: -
v_call: TRBV4-1
clone_size: few
j_call: TRBJ2-2
cdr3_nt: TGCGCCAGCAGCCAAGGTGGAGGGCGGAACACCGGGGAGCTGTTTTTT
cdr3_aa: CASSQGGGRNTGELFF

d_call: TRBD2
v_call: TRBV9
clone_size: once
j_call: TRBJ2-5
cdr3_nt: TGTGCCAGCAGCTCTCAAGCGGGAGGGAGTAAAGAGACCCAGTACTTC
cdr3_aa: CASSSQAGGSKETQYF

d_call: TRBD1
v_call: TRBV27
clone_size: few
j_call: TRBJ1-3
cdr3_nt: TGTGCCAGCAGTTTGGACAGGTACTCTGGAAACACCATATATTTT
cdr3_aa: CASSLDRYSGNTIYF

d_call: -
v_call: TRBV5-4
clone_size: -
j_call: TRBJ2-7
cdr3_nt: TGTGCCTACTATCGGACTCAAGAAATGGGCGAGCAGTACTTC
cdr3_aa: CAYYRTQEMGEQYF

d_call: -
v_call: TRBV27
clone_size: -
j_call: TRBJ1-5
cdr3_nt: TGTGCCAGCAGTTTATCGGCGGGAACTAGCAATCAGCCCCAGCATTTT
cdr3_aa: CASSLSAGTSNQPQHF

d_call: -
v_call: TRBV6-6
clone_size: few
j_call: TRBJ2-7
cdr3_nt: TGTGCCAGCAGTGATATTACAGGTGGCAGAGAGCAGTACTTC
cdr3_aa: CASSDITGGREQYF

d_call: -
v_call: TRBV5-1
clone_size: -
j_call: TRBJ2-1
cdr3_nt: TGCGCCAGCAGCTTGGGGCAGACCTACAATGAGCAGTTCTTC
cdr3_aa: CASSLGQTYNEQFF

d_call: -
v_call: TRBV11-2
clone_size: -
j_call: TRBJ1-1
cdr3_nt: TGTGCCAGCAGCCATACGGGAGCCGGGGCTTTCTTT
cdr3_aa: CASSHTGAGAFF

d_call: TRBD2
v_call: TRBV4-2
clone_size: once
j_call: TRBJ2-5
cdr3_nt: TGTGCCAGCAGCCCTACCAGCGGGGGAGGGGAGACCCAGTACTTC
cdr3_aa: CASSPTSGGGETQYF

d_call: TRBD1
v_call: TRBV6-6
clone_size: -
j_call: TRBJ2-5
cdr3_nt: TGTGCCAGCAGTTATGCGACAGGGGAAGAGACCCAGTACTTC
cdr3_aa: CASSYATGEETQYF

d_call: -
v_call: TRBV3-1/TRBV3-2
clone_size: -
j_call: TRBJ2-1
cdr3_nt: TGTGCCAGCAGCCAAGACAGAAACTACAATGAGCAGTTCTTC
cdr3_aa: CASSQDRNYNEQFF

d_call: -
v_call: TRBV11-2
clone_size: -
j_call: TRBJ2-1
cdr3_nt: TGTGCCAGCACCCTAGCCTACAATGAGCAGTTCTTC
cdr3_aa: CASTLAYNEQFF

d_call: -
v_call: TRBV5-8
clone_size: -
j_call: TRBJ2-3
cdr3_nt: TGTGCCAGCAGCTTTTCCTTCACGGGTGATACGCAGTATTTT
cdr3_aa: CASSFSFTGDTQYF

d_call: TRBD1
v_call: TRBV15
clone_size: -
j_call: TRBJ2-3
cdr3_nt: TGTGCCACCAGCAGAGGGAGGGACAGGGAAATGAAAGATACGCAGTATTTT
cdr3_aa: CATSRGRDREMKDTQYF

d_call: -
v_call: TRBV6-1
clone_size: -
j_call: TRBJ2-3
cdr3_nt: TGTGCCAGCAGTGAAGCTGGGGGGAAGGGTACGCAGTATTTT
cdr3_aa: CASSEAGGKGTQYF

d_call: TRBD2
v_call: TRBV30
clone_size: -
j_call: TRBJ2-2
cdr3_nt: TGTGCCTGGAGTCGGCTAGCGGCGAACACCGGGGAGCTGTTTTTT
cdr3_aa: CAWSRLAANTGELFF

d_call: TRBD2
v_call: TRBV9
clone_size: -
j_call: TRBJ2-3
cdr3_nt: TGTGCCAGCAGCGTAGTGAGCGGGAGGGTAGATACGCAGTATTTT
cdr3_aa: CASSVVSGRVDTQYF

d_call: -
v_call: TRBV20-1
clone_size: -
j_call: TRBJ2-7
cdr3_nt: TGCAGTGCTAGTGGAGGACAGTTCTACGAGCAGTACTTC
cdr3_aa: CSASGGQFYEQYF

d_call: TRBD2
v_call: TRBV12-5
clone_size: -
j_call: TRBJ2-2
cdr3_nt: TGTGCTAGTGGTCCCAGCTGGGGACTAGCGGGAGTAGGAACCGGGGAGCTGTTTTTT
cdr3_aa: CASGPSWGLAGVGTGELFF

d_call: -
v_call: TRBV4-1
clone_size: -
j_call: TRBJ2-3
cdr3_nt: TGCGCCAGCAGCCCCCTCGGTAGCGGAACTAGCACAGATACGCAGTATTTT
cdr3_aa: CASSPLGSGTSTDTQYF